This record covers a single T cell receptor (beta chain). Only one count was recorded for this clone. Its cognate antigen has yet to be identified. No base qualities exist here, and no much larger clone lies one base off it. TCRbeta CDR3 regions were amplified from genomic DNA using the immunoSEQ Assay, a bias-controlled multiplex PCR. The study's own analysis went as follows. The number of nucleated cells in each sample was estimated from the amplification of reference gene primers within the assay. Sequence reads were collapsed and filtered to measure the absolute abundance of every unique TCRbeta CDR3 rearrangement. For each sample, productive Simpson clonality was calculated by taking the square root of Simpson's diversity index across productive rearrangements. TCRdb obtained this table from immuneACCESS and retained in-frame rearrangements with V and J assigned. These tables miss some clones; where compared with another copy, unresolved V genes account for less than half of the shortfall, and the remainder is unexplained. V and J calls and clone size are those listed in that table; D and trimming were worked out from the DNA. The sample table records about 240,000 clones; about 80% of these occur just once. More than 1.5% of the sample is in the top ten clones.

This record belongs to a study of blood T cell repertoires in COVID-19 (dated by TCRdb to the early 2020s). The study in broad terms: Collaborator samples came from the United States, Italy and Spain and covered acute and convalescent phases of COVID-19. The prospective study material was composed of cDNA or gDNA derived from T cells, B-cell-depleted T cells, or PBMCs. The repertoires were released in a freely available public database intended as a resource for research on the immune response to SARS-CoV-2. Nearly every sample came with metadata listing a de-identified subject ID, COVID-19 status, age in years and sex. Deeply sampled blood TCRbeta repertoires from subjects exposed to, actively infected with, or recovered from COVID-19 were included in the dataset. The samples were drawn from the first 160 participants of the ongoing ImmuneRACE study and from 1,200 or so subjects provided by 6 global collaborators. Where HLA class I and class II types were available, the types were taken from metadata supplied by the sample provider, not from assay-based typing.

The CDR3 numbers 13 residues from cysteine through phenylalanine. The kept DNA is CDR3 alone, 39 bases in frame from the first base. V lost 0 bases and J lost 14 bases; the stretch between them is 16 bases long. Based on the germline V gene, the CDR1 and CDR2 sequences are SGHDT and YYEEEE. A second Seattle source provided samples from volunteer blood donors who had recovered from COVID-19. Each collaborating institution followed its own protocols to collect whole blood in K2EDTA tubes. Collaborator samples were shipped for TCRbeta analysis as frozen whole blood, isolated PBMCs, or DNA extracted from either sample type. Overall study results and their limits: Clinical and demographic metadata were provided uncurated, with the amount varying by source and participant.

The rearranged chain carries TRBV5-6 and TRBJ2-3, with TRBD1 as a weak D call on 5 bases. This TCR came from a man younger than 40 who had recovered from COVID-19. Sequencing used peripheral blood. The nucleotides are TGTGCCAGCAGCTTGGCCAGAAGGGGCACACCGTATTTT. It encodes CASSLARRGTPYF.